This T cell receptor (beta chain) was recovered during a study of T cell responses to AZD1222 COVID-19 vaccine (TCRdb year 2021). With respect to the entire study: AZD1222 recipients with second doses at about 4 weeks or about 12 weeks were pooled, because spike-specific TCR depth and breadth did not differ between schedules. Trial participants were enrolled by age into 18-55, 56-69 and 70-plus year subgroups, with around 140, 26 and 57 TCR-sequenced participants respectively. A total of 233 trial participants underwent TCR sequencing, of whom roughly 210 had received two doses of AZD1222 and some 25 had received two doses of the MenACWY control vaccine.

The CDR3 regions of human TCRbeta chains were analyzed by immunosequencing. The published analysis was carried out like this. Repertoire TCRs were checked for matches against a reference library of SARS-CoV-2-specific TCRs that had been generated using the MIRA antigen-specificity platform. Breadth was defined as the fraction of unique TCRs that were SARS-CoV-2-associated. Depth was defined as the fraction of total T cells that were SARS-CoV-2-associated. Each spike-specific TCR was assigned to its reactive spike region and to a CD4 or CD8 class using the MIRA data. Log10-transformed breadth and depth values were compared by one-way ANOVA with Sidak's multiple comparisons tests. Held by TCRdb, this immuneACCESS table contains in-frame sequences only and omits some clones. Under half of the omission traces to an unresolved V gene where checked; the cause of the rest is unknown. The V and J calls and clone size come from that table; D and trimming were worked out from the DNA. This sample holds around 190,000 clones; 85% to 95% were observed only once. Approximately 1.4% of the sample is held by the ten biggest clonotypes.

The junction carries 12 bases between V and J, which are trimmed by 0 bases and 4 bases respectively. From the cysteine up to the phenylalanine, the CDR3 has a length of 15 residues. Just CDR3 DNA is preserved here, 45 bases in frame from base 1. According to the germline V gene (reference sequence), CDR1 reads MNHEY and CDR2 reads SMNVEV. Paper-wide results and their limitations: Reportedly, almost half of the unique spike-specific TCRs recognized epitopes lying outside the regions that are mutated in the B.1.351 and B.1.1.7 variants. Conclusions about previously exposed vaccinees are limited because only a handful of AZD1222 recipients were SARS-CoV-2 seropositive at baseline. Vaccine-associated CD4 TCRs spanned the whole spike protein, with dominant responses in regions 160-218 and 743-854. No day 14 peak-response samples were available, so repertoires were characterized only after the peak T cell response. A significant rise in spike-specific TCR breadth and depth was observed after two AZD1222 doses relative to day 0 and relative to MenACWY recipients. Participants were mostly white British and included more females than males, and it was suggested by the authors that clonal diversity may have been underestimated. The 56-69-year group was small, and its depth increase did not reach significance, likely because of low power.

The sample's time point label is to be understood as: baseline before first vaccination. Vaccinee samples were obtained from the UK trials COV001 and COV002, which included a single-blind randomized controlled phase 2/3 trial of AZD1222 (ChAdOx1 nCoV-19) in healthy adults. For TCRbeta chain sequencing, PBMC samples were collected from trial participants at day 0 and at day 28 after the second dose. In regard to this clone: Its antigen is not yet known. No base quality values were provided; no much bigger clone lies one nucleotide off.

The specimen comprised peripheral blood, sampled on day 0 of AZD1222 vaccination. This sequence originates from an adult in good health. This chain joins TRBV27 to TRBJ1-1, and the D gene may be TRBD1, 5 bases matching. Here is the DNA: TGTGCCAGCAGTTTATCCTGGGGGGTAGGCACTGAAGCTTTCTTT. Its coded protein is CASSLSWGVGTEAFF.